The rows below give T cell receptor beta chains drawn from one sample of a study of monozygotic twins with inflammatory bowel disease. TCRdb reprocessed the 5' RACE reads; each CDR3 protein has one entry and no DNA is given. The table lists about 450,000 distinct CDR3 sequences. What was sequenced was blood. The source of these receptors is a human donor with ulcerative colitis or Crohn's disease, or a healthy co-twin of an affected twin (not recorded which). Both conserved end residues are part of each CDR3. Fields, in order: CDR3 length, J gene, V gene, CDR3 protein.

19,TRBJ2-4,TRBV9,CASSVAEKGLAGTKNIQYF
16,TRBJ1-1,TRBV5-8,CASSRVPPTVLTEAFF
16,TRBJ2-7,TRBV7-2,CASQRGVYGSSYEQYF
13,TRBJ1-2,TRBV7-2,CASSLRGLSGYTF
12,TRBJ2-7,TRBV20-1,CSASGLSIEQYF
15,TRBJ2-1,TRBV5-5,CASSRLAGVYNEQFF
13,TRBJ2-3,TRBV10-3,CAISASGEDTQYF
14,TRBJ2-1,TRBV24-1,CATSPGPQYNEQFF
13,TRBJ1-1,TRBV29-1,CSVGSLGSTEAFF
13,TRBJ1-2,TRBV10-3,CAISTGGSYGYTF
15,TRBJ2-1,TRBV6-5,CASSYSPLHTDEQFF
13,TRBJ2-3,TRBV20-1,CSGLGGSTDTQYF
12,TRBJ2-2,TRBV5-6,CASSGQARELFF
16,TRBJ2-2,TRBV5-6,CASISFDLRVVGELFF
13,TRBJ1-1,TRBV12-3/TRBV12-4,CASTLGLNTEAFF
15,TRBJ1-1,TRBV19,CASNRGRARNTEAFF
13,TRBJ2-5,TRBV10-3,CAITRGVSETQYF
14,TRBJ2-1,TRBV5-1,CASGGRGQYNEQFF
15,TRBJ2-1,TRBV20-1,CSAGRASGEYNEQFF
14,TRBJ2-3,TRBV7-2,CASSVTKGTDTQYF
15,TRBJ2-5,TRBV15,CATSRARGAQETQYF
11,TRBJ2-1,TRBV29-1,CSAQGQHEQFF
14,TRBJ1-5,TRBV2,CASSEAMSHQPQHF
16,TRBJ1-2,TRBV6-5,CASSLTPTGGAYGYTF
16,TRBJ1-2,TRBV28,CASSFGTHPGRNGYTF
13,TRBJ1-5,TRBV5-1,CASSLSPGQPQHF
16,TRBJ2-7,TRBV27,CARQKRPVRVLGEQYF
13,TRBJ2-7,TRBV18,CASSSGGLYEQYF
14,TRBJ2-7,TRBV10-3,CAISSRASSYEQYF
16,TRBJ2-7,TRBV7-2,CASSLDRDRPLYEQYF
14,TRBJ1-6,TRBV7-2,CASSLGDYRSPLHF
17,TRBJ2-7,TRBV6-5,CASSYSKPGSPLYEQYF
11,TRBJ2-5,TRBV29-1,CSVSGWETQYF
12,TRBJ2-1,TRBV24-1,CATSGPAGGQFF